This T cell receptor beta chain emerged from a study of memory CD4+ T cells and cytomegalovirus serostatus. CDR3 length: 12 amino acids. CDR1 is SGHTA, CDR2 FQGNSA, per germline. V lost 1 base and J 8 bases, leaving 8 bases between the germline ends. The assay was immunoSEQ multiplex PCR, and TCRdb's table has in-frame clones only and misses some. Of 41,000 or so clones listed, about 85% are singletons. The sort gate was single viable CD3+CD4+CD8-CD45RO+ cells for memory CD4+ T cells. The source is an adult in good health and CMV-seronegative. Sequencing was carried out using memory CD4+ T cells from blood. J is TRBJ1-2 and V is TRBV7-2; no definite D call. As DNA, the CDR3 is TGTGCCAGCAGCTTAGTATTGGAGGGCTACACCTTC. The encoded protein is CASSLVLEGYTF. The full variable domain, rest sourced from reference TRBV7-2 and TRBJ1-2, is GAGVSQSPSNKVTEKGKDVELRCDPISGHTALYWYRQSLGQGLEFLIYFQGNSAPDKSGLPSDRFSAERTGGSVSTLTIQRTQQEDSAVYLCASSLVLEGYTFGSGTRLTVV.